One TCR beta chain is described in this entry. The antigen is not known. This sample is part of a study of OX40 agonist ivuxolimab in advanced cancers. Study conclusions and caveats: The CD4+ and CD8+ T cells in the blood had expanded clonally by week 6 at 0.1 to 3.0 mg/kg. Expanded clones tended on average to be more numerous among CD8+ T cells than CD4+.

TCRdb's table, derived via immunoSEQ multiplex PCR, lists solely in-frame clones and lacks some. The sample has over 40,000 clones, roughly 84% seen once. This CDR3 contains 11 residues. Germline V gene lookup returns CDR1 SEHNR and CDR2 FQNEAQ (reference sequence). Trimming took 6 bases from V and 2 from J, leaving 4 bases between them. This TCR derives from an adult with an advanced solid tumor such as melanoma, head and neck, liver or kidney cancer. The sequenced sample was CD4+ or CD8+ T cells sorted from blood, obtained in a trial of the OX40 agonist ivuxolimab. The chain is built from TRBV7-9 and TRBJ1-1, with no clear D. The CDR3 DNA reads TGTGCCAGCAGAGAAAACACTGAAGCTTTCTTT. It translates to CASRENTEAFF.